Below, one T cell receptor (beta chain) is given with its context. What it recognizes is unknown. Enrolled ophthalmopathy patients presented with a Clinical Activity Score of at least 3, a NOSPECS grade of at least 4, and disease duration under 3 months. The data are from a study of T cells in Graves' hyperthyroidism and ophthalmopathy. The study's findings and limits: Ophthalmopathy got predicted by the model a median approximately six months before its onset.

V shed 0 bases and J 5 bases; nucleotides not matched to a gene: 8. Germline V gene sequence: CDR1 LGHNA, CDR2 YNFKEQ. The CDR3 covers 18 residues. Regions amplified from RNA transcripts were the TCR beta CDR3 regions. HTBI primers were the set used in a first-round RT-PCR of the TCR CDR3. TCRdb ran MiXCR on the multiplex PCR reads and lists one entry per CDR3 protein. The sample lists around 360,000 distinct CDR3 sequences; 13% to 15% were seen once. This sequence joins TRBV4-2 and TRBJ2-7; TRBD2 matches at 15 bases. The clonotype was recovered from a woman between 55 and 75 years old with Graves' ophthalmopathy. The sample was blood. The CDR3 DNA sequence: TGTGCCAGCAGCCAAGAATTGCCCGGGACTAGCGGGAGGAACGAGCAGTACTTC. Its protein is CASSQELPGTSGRNEQYF.